A selection of T cell receptor beta chains follows, all from one sample in a study of blood T cell repertoires in COVID-19. Only in-frame clones appear in the TCRdb table, and some are missing; sequencing was by immunoSEQ multiplex PCR. There are about 90,000 clones in the sample; 70% to 90% occur only once, and about 0.51% lies in the top ten. Sample: peripheral blood. These receptors came from a man in his sixties with acute or convalescent COVID-19. Each CDR3 is given with its conserved first and last residue. The order of the fields is CDR3 DNA, CDR3 protein, J gene, D gene, clone size, V gene. The D gene is left open where the match is weak. Not every row has a clone size; where given, it reads once, few, many or a size class.

TGCGCCAGCAGTGAGGACAGGGGGTCCGAGACCCAGTACTTC CASSEDRGSETQYF TRBJ2-5 TRBD1 - TRBV10-1
TGCAGCGCCTCGAGGCGTGGTCTGAGCACCGGGGAGCTGTTTTTT CSASRRGLSTGELFF TRBJ2-2 - - TRBV29-1
TGTGCCAGCAGCCAAGATTCGCGGACTGGGGCCAACGTCCTGACTTTC CASSQDSRTGANVLTF TRBJ2-6 - - TRBV4-2
TGCGCCAGCAGCCAAGAGCTAGCGGGGGTCTATTACGAGCAGTACTTC CASSQELAGVYYEQYF TRBJ2-7 TRBD2 once TRBV4-1
TGTGCCATCAGTGATCTAGCGGGGTCCTACAATGAGCAGTTCTTC CAISDLAGSYNEQFF TRBJ2-1 TRBD2 - TRBV10-3
TGCAGCGTTGAAGTGGGCAGGGGCCCAACCTACGAGCAGTACTTC CSVEVGRGPTYEQYF TRBJ2-7 - - TRBV29-1
TGCGCCAGCAGCCGCGGGGGGGCCAGGGAGACCCAGTACTTC CASSRGGARETQYF TRBJ2-5 TRBD2 - TRBV5-1
TGTGCCAGCAGCCTAAATGGGGCTTCCACTGAAGCTTTCTTT CASSLNGASTEAFF TRBJ1-1 - - TRBV14
TGCGCCAGCAGCTGGGAGGACAGGGGGAACACAGATACGCAGTATTTT CASSWEDRGNTDTQYF TRBJ2-3 TRBD1 - TRBV5-1
TGTGCCAGCAGCTTGGTCGGGGGGTCGGATGGCTACACCTTC CASSLVGGSDGYTF TRBJ1-2 - - TRBV5-6
TGTGCCAGCAGCGTAGAGGTCGAGGGGGCGGACGAGCAGTACTTC CASSVEVEGADEQYF TRBJ2-7 TRBD1 - TRBV9
TGTGCCAGCAGCCAAGATGGAGGGGATACGCAGTATTTT CASSQDGGDTQYF TRBJ2-3 - few TRBV3-1/TRBV3-2
TGTGCCAGCAGCTTGTGGGGAGGGGATGGCTACACCTTC CASSLWGGDGYTF TRBJ1-2 - - TRBV5-4
TGTGCCAGCAGTTTCGACGTTGCGGGTGAAAAACTGTTTTTT CASSFDVAGEKLFF TRBJ1-4 - - TRBV6-5
TGTGCCAGCAGCTATGACAGGGACATGAACACTGAAGCTTTCTTT CASSYDRDMNTEAFF TRBJ1-1 TRBD1 - TRBV11-1
TGTGCCAGCAGCGTAGCCGGGGGGGACAGTGGAGATACGCAGTATTTT CASSVAGGDSGDTQYF TRBJ2-3 - - TRBV9
TGTGCCATCAAACAGGGGCGAACTCAAGGAAACACCATATATTTT CAIKQGRTQGNTIYF TRBJ1-3 TRBD1 - TRBV10-3
TGTGCCAGCAGCTTAGACAGGGACCTCTATGGCTACACCTTC CASSLDRDLYGYTF TRBJ1-2 TRBD1 - TRBV5-4
TGTGCCTGGAGTCGACGGACTTGGAGCAATGAAAAACTGTTTTTT CAWSRRTWSNEKLFF TRBJ1-4 - - TRBV30
TGTGCCAGCAGCGATATAGCGGGATCCTACAATGAGCAGTTCTTC CASSDIAGSYNEQFF TRBJ2-1 TRBD2 - TRBV6-5
TGCGCCAGCAGCTTGGCCGGGGTAGAAAGCCACGAGCAGTACTTC CASSLAGVESHEQYF TRBJ2-7 - - TRBV5-1
TGTGCCAGCAGCCAAGTCCGGGGCACAGATACGCAGTATTTT CASSQVRGTDTQYF TRBJ2-3 - - TRBV3-1/TRBV3-2
TGTGCCAGCACCGTGACCTGGGACAGCTCCTACGAGCAGTACTTC CASTVTWDSSYEQYF TRBJ2-7 TRBD1 - TRBV11-2
TGTGCCAGCAGTTTATTTCGCTATGGCTACACCTTC CASSLFRYGYTF TRBJ1-2 - few TRBV12-3/TRBV12-4
TGTGCCAGTAGTATAGATCTGGCTTTATATGGCTACACCTTC CASSIDLALYGYTF TRBJ1-2 - - TRBV19
TGTGCCATCTCCGCGGGAGCGTTTAATGAGCAGTTCTTC CAISAGAFNEQFF TRBJ2-1 TRBD2 - TRBV10-3
TGTGCCAGCAGCTTGGGAGCCGTGAGCTATGGCTACACCTTC CASSLGAVSYGYTF TRBJ1-2 - - TRBV5-6
TGTGCCAGCAGCCAGACAGCGTATCAGCCCCAGCATTTT CASSQTAYQPQHF TRBJ1-5 - once TRBV11-2
TGTGCCAGCAGTCTACTACAGGGGATGGGAGGCTACACCTTC CASSLLQGMGGYTF TRBJ1-2 TRBD1 - TRBV27
TGTGCCAGCAGCGTTACCGGGACAGACACTCTCTCTGGAAACACCATATATTTT CASSVTGTDTLSGNTIYF TRBJ1-3 TRBD1 - TRBV9
TGTGCCAGCAGCCCGGACAGTAACACCGGGGAGCTGTTTTTT CASSPDSNTGELFF TRBJ2-2 - - TRBV7-9
TGTGCCAGCAGCTCAGGACAGGGTGAAATCCACTTT CASSSGQGEIHF TRBJ1-6 TRBD1 - TRBV7-9
TGTGCCAGCAGTTACTCCCTGGGAAACACCATATATTTT CASSYSLGNTIYF TRBJ1-3 - - TRBV6-5
TGCGCCAGCAGTAGGAGGACCAGCCAAGTTGCAACTAATGAAAAACTGTTTTTT CASSRRTSQVATNEKLFF TRBJ1-4 - - TRBV10-2
TGTGCCAGCAGTAAAACTAGCGCCACGCCGCCGGGGACCCAGTACTTC CASSKTSATPPGTQYF TRBJ2-5 TRBD2 - TRBV28
TGCGCCAGCAGCTTGGACAGAAATAATTCACCCCTCCACTTT CASSLDRNNSPLHF TRBJ1-6 - few TRBV5-1
TGTGCCAGCAGTCCGTCGGACAGGGGCGGAGACTATGGCTACACCTTC CASSPSDRGGDYGYTF TRBJ1-2 TRBD1 - TRBV25-1
TGTGCCAGCAGCTTAGACGGGACAGAGCCCTACGAGCAGTACTTC CASSLDGTEPYEQYF TRBJ2-7 TRBD1 - TRBV7-8
TGTGCCAGCAGCTCAACTAGCGGAATATCTTACAATGAGCAGTTCTTC CASSSTSGISYNEQFF TRBJ2-1 TRBD2 - TRBV7-3
TGTGCCAGCAGTGCCCAACAGACCCACTCTGGAAACACCATATATTTT CASSAQQTHSGNTIYF TRBJ1-3 - - TRBV6-1
TGTGCCAGTAGTTTCAGAACAGGGGCGTCCTACGAGCAGTACTTC CASSFRTGASYEQYF TRBJ2-7 TRBD1 - TRBV19
TGCAGCGTTGCCCACAGGGGGCGCAAGCAGTACTTC CSVAHRGRKQYF TRBJ2-7 TRBD1 - TRBV29-1
TGTGCCAGCAGCCAAAAGGGGGTCGGAGGTTCACCCCTCCACTTT CASSQKGVGGSPLHF TRBJ1-6 - - TRBV14
TGTGCCAGCAGCTTGGGGACAGGGAAAGGAAAACTGTTTTTT CASSLGTGKGKLFF TRBJ1-4 TRBD1 once TRBV5-6
TGCGCCAGCAGCTTGGACAGGACCTCCTACAATGAGCAGTTCTTC CASSLDRTSYNEQFF TRBJ2-1 - - TRBV5-1
TGTGCCAGCAGCTTAGACAGGCTCCAGGAGACCCAGTACTTC CASSLDRLQETQYF TRBJ2-5 - - TRBV11-1
TGTGCCAGCAGTCCCGGGACAGGATATGGCTACACCTTC CASSPGTGYGYTF TRBJ1-2 TRBD1 - TRBV7-9
TGTGCCAGTACTACGACAGGGTTGGGTGAAGAGACCCAGTACTTC CASTTTGLGEETQYF TRBJ2-5 TRBD1 - TRBV19
TGTGCCAGCTCACCAGGACAGGGGAACACCGGGGAGCTGTTTTTT CASSPGQGNTGELFF TRBJ2-2 TRBD1 - TRBV18
TGTGCCAGCAGTGAGACAGGGATAAGGACTGAAGCTTTCTTT CASSETGIRTEAFF TRBJ1-1 TRBD1 - TRBV6-1
TGTGCCAGCAGTTCCAGTTCACAGGGGGCGCGTGGCTACACCTTC CASSSSSQGARGYTF TRBJ1-2 TRBD1 few TRBV28
TGTGCCAGCAGCCCTTCAGGACAGGGGAATTATGGCTACACCTTC CASSPSGQGNYGYTF TRBJ1-2 TRBD1 - TRBV5-4
TGTGCCAGCAGCCTAATGAGCAGGGGGCTGGATACGCAGTATTTT CASSLMSRGLDTQYF TRBJ2-3 TRBD1 - TRBV14
TGTGCCAGTAGTATCAGTCAGGGGTGGAAGAACACTGAAGCTTTCTTT CASSISQGWKNTEAFF TRBJ1-1 - - TRBV19
TGTGCCACCAGTGACCGTTACGAGCAGTACTTC CATSDRYEQYF TRBJ2-7 - - TRBV24-1
TGTGCCAGCAGTCCCGGGTCCGCGGCAGATACGCAGTATTTT CASSPGSAADTQYF TRBJ2-3 - - TRBV6-5